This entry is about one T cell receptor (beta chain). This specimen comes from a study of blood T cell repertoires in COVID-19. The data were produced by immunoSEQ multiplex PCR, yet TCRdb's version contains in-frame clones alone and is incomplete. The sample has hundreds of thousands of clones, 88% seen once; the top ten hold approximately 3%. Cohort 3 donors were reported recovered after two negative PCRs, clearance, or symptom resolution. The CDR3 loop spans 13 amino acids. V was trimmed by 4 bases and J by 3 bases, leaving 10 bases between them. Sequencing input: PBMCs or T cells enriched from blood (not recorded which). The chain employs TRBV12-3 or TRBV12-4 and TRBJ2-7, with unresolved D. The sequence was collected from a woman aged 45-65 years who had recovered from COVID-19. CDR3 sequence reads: CASSSSPRYEQYF. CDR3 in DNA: TGTGCCAGCAGTTCCTCCCCCCGCTACGAGCAGTACTTC.